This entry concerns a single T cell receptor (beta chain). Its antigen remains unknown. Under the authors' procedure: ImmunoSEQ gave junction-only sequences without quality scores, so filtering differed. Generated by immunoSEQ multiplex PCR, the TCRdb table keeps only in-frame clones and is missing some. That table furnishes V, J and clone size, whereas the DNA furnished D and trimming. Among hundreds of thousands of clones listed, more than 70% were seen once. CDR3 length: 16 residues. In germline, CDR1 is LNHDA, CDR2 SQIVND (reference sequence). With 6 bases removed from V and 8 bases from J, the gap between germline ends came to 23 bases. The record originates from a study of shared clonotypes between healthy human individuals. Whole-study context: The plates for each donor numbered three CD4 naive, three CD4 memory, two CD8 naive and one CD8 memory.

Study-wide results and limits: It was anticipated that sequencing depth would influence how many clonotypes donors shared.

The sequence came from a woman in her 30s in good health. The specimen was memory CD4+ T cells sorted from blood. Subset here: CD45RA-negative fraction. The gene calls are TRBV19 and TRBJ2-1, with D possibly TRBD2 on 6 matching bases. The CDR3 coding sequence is TGTGCCAGTAGCGAACAAGGACTATGGGGGGTATATGAGCAGTTCTTC. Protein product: CASSEQGLWGVYEQFF.